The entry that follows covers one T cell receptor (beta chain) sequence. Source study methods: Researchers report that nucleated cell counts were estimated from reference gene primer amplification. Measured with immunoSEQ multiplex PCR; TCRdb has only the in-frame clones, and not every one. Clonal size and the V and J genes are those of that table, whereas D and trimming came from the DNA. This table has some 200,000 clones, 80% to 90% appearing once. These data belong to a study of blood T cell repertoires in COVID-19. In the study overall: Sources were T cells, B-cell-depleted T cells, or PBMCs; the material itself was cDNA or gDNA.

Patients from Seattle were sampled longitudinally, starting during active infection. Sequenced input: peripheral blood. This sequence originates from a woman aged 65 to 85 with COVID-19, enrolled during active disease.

The CDR3 loop reads CASSYSRASGEQFF. The CDR3 nucleotides are TGTGCCAGCAGTTACTCTCGGGCTAGCGGGGAGCAGTTCTTC. J is TRBJ2-1 and V is TRBV6-5; TRBD2 matches 8 bases. The trim removed 0 bases at V and 10 bases at J, leaving 5 bases unmatched. The CDR3 loop spans 14 amino acids. Germline CDR1 and CDR2: MNHEY and SVGAGI.